In its sample, the clone carrying this T cell receptor beta chain was seen a few times. The antigen remains unidentified. Sequencing ends 3 residues short of the CDR3 end; the germline J gene provides the rest. This entry comes from a study of T cell clonality in common variable immunodeficiency. Overall study results and limits: In common variable immunodeficiency, TCR beta chains reportedly carried fewer deletions and N-nucleotide insertions. TCRbeta clonality was increased in CVID versus healthy controls.

Sequencing input was equivalent genomic DNA from CVID and controls. Assay: immunoSEQ multiplex PCR; the TCRdb copy retains only in-frame clones and omits some. This sample carries about 33,000 clones and no singletons, and about 6.7% goes to the top ten. CVID subjects were neither ill nor on immunomodulatory or immunosuppressive medication at sampling. Each donor provided roughly 4.5 to 8 ml of heparinized whole blood. V trimming: 6 bases; J trimming: 7 bases; junction bases outside the gene matches: 9. CDR3 length equals 15 residues. The germline V gene encodes CDR1 SGHRS and CDR2 YFSETQ. Sequenced input: peripheral blood mononuclear cells. This clonotype originated in a human donor with common variable immunodeficiency. The chain recombines TRBV5-1 with TRBJ1-6, with TRBD1 matching over 8 bases. CDR3 sequence: CASTSDRAWNSPLHF. CDR3 bases read: TGCGCCAGCACCTCGGACAGGGCGTGGAATTCACCC.